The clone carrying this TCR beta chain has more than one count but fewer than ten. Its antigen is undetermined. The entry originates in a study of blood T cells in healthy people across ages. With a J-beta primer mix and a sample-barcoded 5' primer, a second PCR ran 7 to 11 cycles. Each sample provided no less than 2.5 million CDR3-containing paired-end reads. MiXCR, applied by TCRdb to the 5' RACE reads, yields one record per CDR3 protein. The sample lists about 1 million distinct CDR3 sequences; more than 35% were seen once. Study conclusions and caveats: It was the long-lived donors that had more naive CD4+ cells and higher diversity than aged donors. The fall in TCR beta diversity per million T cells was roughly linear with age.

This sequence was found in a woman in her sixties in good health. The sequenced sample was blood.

The CDR3 is CASSPLGGGDAEQFF. In nucleotides, the CDR3 is TGTGCCAGCAGCCCCCTGGGCGGAGGCGACGCTGAGCAGTTCTTC. This chain links TRBV11-2 with TRBJ2-1, with a weak D call TRBD2 (5 bases). Germline V lookup: CDR1 SGHAT, CDR2 FQNNGV. The germline V and J ends were trimmed by 5 bases and 9 bases, with 20 bases remaining between them. The CDR3 sequence is 15 residues long.